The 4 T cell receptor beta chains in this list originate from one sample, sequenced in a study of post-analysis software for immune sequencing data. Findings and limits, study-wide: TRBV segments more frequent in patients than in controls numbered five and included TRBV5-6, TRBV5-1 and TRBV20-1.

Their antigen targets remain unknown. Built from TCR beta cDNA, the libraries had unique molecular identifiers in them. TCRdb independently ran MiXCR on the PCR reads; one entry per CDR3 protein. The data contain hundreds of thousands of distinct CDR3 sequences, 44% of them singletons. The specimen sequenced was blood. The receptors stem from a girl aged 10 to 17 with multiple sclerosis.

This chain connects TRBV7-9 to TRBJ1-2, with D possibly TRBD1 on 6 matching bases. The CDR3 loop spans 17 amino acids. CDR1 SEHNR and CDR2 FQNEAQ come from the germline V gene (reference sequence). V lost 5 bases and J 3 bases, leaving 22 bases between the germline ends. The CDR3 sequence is CASSPPVAGVEDYGYTF. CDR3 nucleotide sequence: TGTGCCAGCAGCCCCCCAGTTGCAGGGGTCGAGGACTATGGCTACACCTTC.

In nucleotides, the CDR3 is TGCAGTGCTAGAGATCCAGGGGGACCTGTCTCCTACGAGCAGTACTTC. As protein: CSARDPGGPVSYEQYF. This rearrangement joins TRBV20-1 to TRBJ2-7; 7 bases line up with TRBD1. CDR1 is DFQATT, CDR2 SNEGSKA, per germline (reference sequence). Trimming at V came to 0 bases and at J to 0 bases, leaving 8 bases not matched to a gene. The CDR3 contains 16 residues.

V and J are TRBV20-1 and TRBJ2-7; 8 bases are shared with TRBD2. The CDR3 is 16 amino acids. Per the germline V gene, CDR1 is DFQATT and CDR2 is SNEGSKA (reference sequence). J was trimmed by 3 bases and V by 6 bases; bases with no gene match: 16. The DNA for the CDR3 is TGCAGTGCCACCGCGCCAGGTAGCGGGGTGCACTACGAGCAGTACTTC. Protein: CSATAPGSGVHYEQYF.

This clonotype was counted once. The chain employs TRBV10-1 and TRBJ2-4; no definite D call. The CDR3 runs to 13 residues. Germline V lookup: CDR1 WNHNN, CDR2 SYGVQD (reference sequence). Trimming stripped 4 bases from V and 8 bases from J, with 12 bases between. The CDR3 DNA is TGCGCCAGCAGTGGACTCCTTGGGGACATTCAGTACTTC. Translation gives CASSGLLGDIQYF.